This TCR beta chain was sequenced during a study of blood T cells in healthy people across ages. Study-wide results and limits: Donors of long life had a larger count of naive CD4+ cells and greater diversity than aged donors. Estimates of diversity drawn from one million T cells were considered underestimates. Age showed a roughly linear inverse relationship with TCR beta diversity per million T cells.

Caucasian individuals from Russia who were healthy and aged about 6 to 95 acted as donors. CDR1 and CDR2 from the germline V gene are KGHDR and SFDVKD. The V end lost 11 bases, the J end lost 6 bases, and 15 bases lay between the germline ends. The CDR3 sequence is 13 residues long. For the second PCR, which ran for about 7 to 11 cycles, a sample-barcoded 5' primer and a J-beta primer mix were used. TCRdb reprocessed the 5' RACE reads with MiXCR, giving one entry per CDR3 protein. The data contain over a million distinct CDR3 sequences, 45% of them singletons. With respect to this clonotype: As yet, its antigen is unknown.

The sequence was obtained from a woman in her sixties or seventies in good health. Sequencing used blood. The chain joins TRBV24-1 to TRBJ2-2, with unresolved D. In nucleotides, the CDR3 is TGTGCCAGCACTTCTCAGGTGGCCGGGGAGCTGTTTTTT. Translated: CASTSQVAGELFF.